A selection of T cell receptor beta chains follows, all from one sample in a study of shared clonotypes between healthy human individuals. Data came from immunoSEQ multiplex PCR; TCRdb stores just in-frame clones and leaves some out. The sample holds more than 2,000,000 clones, roughly nine tenths seen once. Material for sequencing was naive CD4+ T cells sorted from blood. The receptor set was obtained from a man younger than 35 in good health. CDR3s include the opening cysteine and the closing phenylalanine or tryptophan. The D gene is left open where the match is weak. Only part of the rows carry a size: once, few, many, or a class if the clone is expanded.

j_call clone_size v_call d_call cdr3_aa cdr3_nt
TRBJ2-3 once TRBV5-6 NA CASSLTGPTDTQYF TGTGCCAGCAGCCTCACAGGGCCCACAGATACGCAGTATTTT
TRBJ1-1 NA TRBV6-6 NA CASSYSGEAISKSFF TGTGCCAGCAGTTACTCGGGGGAAGCTATTAGTAAATCTTTCTTT
TRBJ1-3 NA TRBV23-1 NA CASSGQPMAISGNTIYF TGCGCCAGCAGTGGACAGCCGATGGCAATCTCTGGAAACACCATATATTTT
TRBJ2-3 NA TRBV28 NA CASRENTDTQYF TGTGCCAGCAGGGAAAACACAGATACGCAGTATTTT
TRBJ1-4 NA TRBV5-1 NA CASSLASRAEKLFF TGCGCCAGCAGCCTGGCGTCTCGGGCTGAAAAACTGTTTTTT
TRBJ2-1 NA TRBV2 TRBD2 CASRGTSGGYNEQFF TGTGCCAGCAGAGGCACTAGCGGGGGGTACAATGAGCAGTTCTTC
TRBJ2-7 once TRBV5-4 NA CATRDLSSYEQYF TGTGCCACCCGGGACCTTAGCTCCTACGAGCAGTACTTC
TRBJ2-1 NA TRBV7-9 TRBD1 CASSLDAGGKVF TGTGCCAGCAGCTTAGACGCAGGGGGCAAGGTCTTC
TRBJ2-1 once TRBV6-5 NA CATGSTESSYNEQFF TGTGCCACCGGAAGTACGGAAAGCTCCTACAATGAGCAGTTCTTC
TRBJ1-1 NA TRBV5-1 NA CASSLGGGESTTEAFF TGCGCCAGCAGCTTGGGGGGTGGAGAGTCAACAACTGAAGCTTTCTTT
TRBJ2-7 NA TRBV7-2 NA CASSSEYEQYF TGTGCCAGCAGCTCGGAGTACGAGCAGTACTTC
TRBJ2-2 NA TRBV5-1 TRBD2 CASSQGTTNTGELFF TGCGCCAGCAGCCAAGGGACTACGAACACCGGGGAGCTGTTTTTT
TRBJ2-1 NA TRBV30 NA CAWKVAKEQFF TGTGCCTGGAAAGTCGCCAAAGAGCAGTTCTTC
TRBJ2-1 NA TRBV4-3 NA CASSQDPIEQFF TGCGCCAGCAGCCAAGATCCCATAGAGCAGTTCTTC
TRBJ2-2 NA TRBV28 TRBD1 CASSNRGPNTGELFF TGTGCCAGCAGCAACAGGGGACCGAACACCGGGGAGCTGTTTTTT
TRBJ1-2 NA TRBV6-1 TRBD1 CASRGTGTVGYTF TGTGCCAGCAGGGGGACAGGGACGGTCGGCTACACCTTC
TRBJ1-5 NA TRBV6-1 TRBD1 CASSGGQGGQPQHF TGTGCCAGCAGTGGGGGACAGGGCGGTCAGCCCCAGCATTTT
TRBJ1-4 NA TRBV7-2 NA CASSFDPNEKLFF TGTGCCAGCAGTTTCGATCCAAATGAAAAACTGTTTTTT
TRBJ2-3 NA TRBV6-1 TRBD1 CASRLWDRATDTQYF TGTGCCAGTAGGCTCTGGGACAGGGCCACAGATACGCAGTATTTT
TRBJ1-1 NA TRBV9 NA CASSSRPNTEAFF TGTGCCAGCAGCTCCCGGCCAAACACTGAAGCTTTCTTT
TRBJ1-5 NA TRBV20-1 NA CSAAGGQPQHF TGCAGTGCGGCGGGGGGTCAGCCCCAGCATTTT
TRBJ2-5 NA TRBV5-1 NA CASSLVGVSETQYF TGCGCCAGCAGCTTGGTCGGGGTTTCAGAGACCCAGTACTTC
TRBJ2-1 NA TRBV7-8 TRBD2 CASSPPGLAGGRGEQFF TGTGCCAGCAGCCCCCCGGGACTAGCGGGGGGGCGCGGTGAGCAGTTCTTC
TRBJ1-6 NA TRBV27 NA CASSFGTYNSPLHF TGTGCCAGCAGTTTCGGCACCTATAATTCACCCCTCCACTTT
TRBJ2-7 NA TRBV11-2 TRBD1 CASSLDRHRDRGYF TGTGCCAGCAGCTTAGATCGACACCGGGACAGGGGGTACTTC
TRBJ2-1 NA TRBV5-8 NA CASSPVYNEQFF TGTGCCAGCAGCCCCGTATACAATGAGCAGTTCTTC
TRBJ2-7 NA TRBV6-1 TRBD1 CASSEAGTGGFYEQYF TGTGCCAGCAGTGAAGCCGGGACAGGGGGCTTCTACGAGCAGTACTTC
TRBJ2-3 NA TRBV6-5 NA CASRTGGYSTDTQYF TGTGCCAGCAGAACCGGGGGATATAGCACAGATACGCAGTATTTT
TRBJ2-4 NA TRBV19 TRBD2 CASSPQREGRNIQYF TGTGCCAGTAGTCCCCAGCGGGAGGGCCGGAACATTCAGTACTTC
TRBJ2-4 NA TRBV5-1 NA CASSLETGTKNIQYF TGCGCCAGCAGCTTGGAAACAGGGACCAAAAACATTCAGTACTTC
TRBJ2-3 NA TRBV7-3 TRBD2 CASSSAGGGGTQYF TGTGCCAGCAGCTCCGCTGGCGGGGGTGGTACGCAGTATTTT
TRBJ2-7 NA TRBV7-8 NA CASSLVHQGGYEQYF TGTGCCAGCAGCTTAGTCCATCAGGGGGGGTACGAGCAGTACTTC
TRBJ1-4 NA TRBV2 NA CASRQTYMNEKLFF TGTGCCAGCAGACAGACGTACATGAATGAAAAACTGTTTTTT
TRBJ2-7 NA TRBV5-6 NA CASKRRDSAYEQYF TGTGCCAGCAAGAGGCGGGATAGCGCCTACGAGCAGTACTTC
TRBJ2-7 NA TRBV30 TRBD2 CAWSAGLAIGDEQYF TGTGCCTGGAGTGCGGGACTAGCAATTGGCGACGAGCAGTACTTC
TRBJ2-7 NA TRBV19 NA CASSQRWGQQYF TGTGCCAGTAGTCAACGGTGGGGACAGCAGTACTTC
TRBJ2-3 NA TRBV2 TRBD2 CASSDGLAGRRTDTQYF TGTGCCAGCAGTGACGGTCTAGCGGGACGTCGCACAGATACGCAGTATTTT
TRBJ2-7 NA TRBV6-5 TRBD2 CASSSLAGSYEQYF TGTGCCAGCAGTTCGCTAGCGGGCTCCTACGAGCAGTACTTC
TRBJ2-4 NA TRBV7-2 TRBD1 CASSSRTGKLSSAKNIQYF TGTGCCAGCAGCTCACGGACAGGGAAATTGTCGTCGGCCAAAAACATTCAGTACTTC
TRBJ2-7 NA TRBV6-6 NA CASSYTESYEQYF TGTGCCAGCAGTTACACAGAGTCCTACGAGCAGTACTTC
TRBJ1-2 NA TRBV28 TRBD1 CASTAPGQGFGYTF TGTGCCAGCACCGCCCCGGGACAGGGGTTCGGCTACACCTTC
TRBJ2-7 once TRBV19 TRBD2 CASSARTSASYEQYF TGTGCCAGTAGTGCCCGGACTAGCGCATCCTACGAGCAGTACTTC
TRBJ1-1 NA TRBV18 NA CASSPSQGSGTEAFF TGTGCCAGCTCACCATCTCAGGGGTCGGGCACTGAAGCTTTCTTT
TRBJ1-1 NA TRBV10-3 NA CAITPGAGTEAFF TGTGCCATCACCCCAGGGGCAGGCACTGAAGCTTTCTTT
TRBJ1-2 NA TRBV7-9 NA CASSLAENYGYTF TGTGCCAGCAGCTTAGCAGAAAACTATGGCTACACCTTC
TRBJ1-5 NA TRBV7-2 TRBD1 CASSWGQGGNQPQHF TGTGCCAGCAGCTGGGGACAGGGTGGCAATCAGCCCCAGCATTTT
TRBJ2-5 NA TRBV13 NA CASSVTQQETQYF TGTGCCAGCAGTGTAACCCAGCAAGAGACCCAGTACTTC
TRBJ2-5 NA TRBV2 NA CASSEETTKETQYF TGTGCCAGCAGTGAGGAGACCACGAAAGAGACCCAGTACTTC
TRBJ2-7 NA TRBV5-6 TRBD1 CASSLVGGQDGYEQYF TGTGCCAGCAGCTTGGTGGGGGGACAGGACGGATACGAGCAGTACTTC
TRBJ2-3 NA TRBV29-1 NA CSVDAFADTQYF TGCAGCGTTGACGCCTTCGCAGATACGCAGTATTTT
TRBJ2-7 NA TRBV6-5 NA CASKSYGLEQYF TGTGCCAGCAAGAGCTACGGGCTCGAGCAGTACTTC
TRBJ2-2 NA TRBV2 NA CASSVGQNTGELFF TGTGCCAGCAGTGTGGGGCAGAACACCGGGGAGCTGTTTTTT
TRBJ2-5 NA TRBV6-6 NA CASALSAAQETQYF TGTGCCAGCGCCCTCTCCGCGGCACAAGAGACCCAGTACTTC
TRBJ1-4 NA TRBV28 NA CASSFRGYEKLFF TGTGCCAGCAGTTTCAGGGGCTATGAAAAACTGTTTTTT
TRBJ2-1 NA TRBV5-1 NA CASSRTAGGDEQFF TGCGCCAGCAGTCGGACAGCCGGGGGAGACGAGCAGTTCTTC
TRBJ2-7 NA TRBV23-1 TRBD2 CASSPVNNTGTRVSYEQYF TGCGCCAGCAGTCCCGTTAATAACACCGGGACTAGAGTTTCCTACGAGCAGTACTTC
TRBJ2-3 NA TRBV15 TRBD2 CATSRWRGGLTDTQYF TGTGCCACCAGCAGATGGCGGGGGGGCTTGACAGATACGCAGTATTTT
TRBJ2-7 NA TRBV18 TRBD1 CASSSDRAYEQYF TGTGCCAGCTCATCTGACAGGGCCTACGAGCAGTACTTC